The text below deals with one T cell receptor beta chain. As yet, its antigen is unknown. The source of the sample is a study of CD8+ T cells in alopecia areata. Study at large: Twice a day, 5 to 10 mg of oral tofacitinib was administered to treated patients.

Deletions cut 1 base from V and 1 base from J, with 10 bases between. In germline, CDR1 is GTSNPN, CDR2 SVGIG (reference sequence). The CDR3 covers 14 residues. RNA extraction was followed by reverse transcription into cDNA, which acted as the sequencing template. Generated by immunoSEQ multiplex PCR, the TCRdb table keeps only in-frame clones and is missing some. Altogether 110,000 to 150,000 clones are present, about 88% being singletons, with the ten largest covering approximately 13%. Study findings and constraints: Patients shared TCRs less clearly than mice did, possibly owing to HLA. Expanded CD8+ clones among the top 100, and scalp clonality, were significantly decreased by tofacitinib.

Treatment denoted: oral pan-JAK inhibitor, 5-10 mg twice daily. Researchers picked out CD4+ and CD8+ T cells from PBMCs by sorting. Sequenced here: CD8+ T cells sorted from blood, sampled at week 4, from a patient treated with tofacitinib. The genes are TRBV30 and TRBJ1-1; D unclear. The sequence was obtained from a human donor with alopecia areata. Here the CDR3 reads CAWSAGIANTEAFF. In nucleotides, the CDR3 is TGTGCCTGGAGTGCTGGGATAGCGAACACTGAAGCTTTCTTT.